A selection of T cell receptor beta chains follows, all from one sample in a study of T-cell memory formation after mild COVID-19. TCRdb itself ran the 5' RACE reads through MiXCR, one entry per CDR3 protein. The sample carries tens of thousands of distinct CDR3 sequences, about 16% recorded once. Specimen: PBMCs or a T cell subset sorted from them (not recorded which). Receptor source: an adult who had mild COVID-19 (a few samples of this study predate the infection). Cell type and time point are not known. CDR3s include the opening cysteine and the closing phenylalanine or tryptophan. The D gene is left open where the match is weak. Only part of the rows carry a size: once, few, many, or a class if the clone is expanded.

d_call,cdr3_length,v_call,clone_size,j_call,cdr3_aa,cdr3_nt
-,12,TRBV7-9,many,TRBJ1-2,CASSYRAYGYTF,TGTGCCAGCAGCTACAGGGCCTATGGCTACACCTTC
-,14,TRBV7-3,-,TRBJ2-3,CASSRDRYTDTQYF,TGTGCCAGCAGCAGGGACCGATACACAGATACGCAGTATTTT
-,14,TRBV18,many,TRBJ2-3,CASSPSGSTDTQYF,TGTGCCAGCTCACCCTCCGGGAGCACAGATACGCAGTATTTT
-,16,TRBV7-6,medium-sized,TRBJ2-1,CASSLGNRASYNEQFF,TGTGCCAGCAGCTTAGGAAACAGGGCCAGCTACAATGAGCAGTTCTTC
TRBD1,16,TRBV20-1,many,TRBJ2-1,CSRRDRGKSSYNEQFF,TGCAGTCGCCGGGACAGGGGTAAAAGCTCCTACAATGAGCAGTTCTTC
TRBD1,17,TRBV5-1,medium-sized,TRBJ2-7,CASSPPGQGSLNHEQYF,TGCGCCAGCAGCCCGCCGGGACAGGGGAGTCTTAACCACGAGCAGTACTTC
TRBD2,18,TRBV7-8,many,TRBJ2-1,CASSFAGPTSGSLGEQFF,TGTGCCAGCAGCTTCGCTGGTCCAACTAGCGGGAGTTTGGGTGAGCAGTTCTTC
-,14,TRBV5-1,many,TRBJ1-2,CASSLGATDYGYTF,TGCGCCAGCAGCTTGGGGGCCACGGATTATGGCTACACCTTC
-,14,TRBV12-3/TRBV12-4,many,TRBJ2-5,CASSPLRMGETQYF,TGTGCCAGCAGCCCCCTGAGGATGGGGGAGACCCAGTACTTC
-,14,TRBV3-1,many,TRBJ2-6,CASSNRAGANVLTF,TGTGCCAGCAGCAACAGGGCTGGGGCCAACGTCCTGACTTTC
TRBD1,16,TRBV6-2/TRBV6-3,many,TRBJ2-6,CASSYSDRAGANVLTF,TGTGCCAGCAGTTACTCCGACAGGGCTGGGGCCAACGTCCTGACTTTC
TRBD1,16,TRBV6-1,many,TRBJ2-3,CASSEYGTGSSDTQYF,TGTGCCAGCAGTGAATACGGGACAGGGAGTTCGGATACGCAGTATTTT
-,11,TRBV20-1,-,TRBJ1-1,CSAPDNTEAFF,TGCAGTGCCCCAGATAACACTGAAGCTTTCTTT
TRBD2,15,TRBV5-1,medium-sized,TRBJ2-1,CASSLDGRGDNEQFF,TGCGCCAGCAGCTTGGACGGGAGGGGGGACAATGAGCAGTTCTTC
-,15,TRBV20-1,many,TRBJ2-1,CSARDLRRRGNEQFF,TGCAGTGCTAGAGATCTACGACGGAGGGGCAATGAGCAGTTCTTC
TRBD2,14,TRBV12-3/TRBV12-4,many,TRBJ2-3,CASRLTSGTDTQYF,TGTGCCAGCAGGTTGACTAGCGGCACAGATACGCAGTATTTT
-,16,TRBV29-1,-,TRBJ1-2,CSVEDPGSHSNYGYTF,TGCAGCGTTGAAGACCCCGGGAGTCACAGCAACTATGGCTACACCTTC
-,14,TRBV4-2,many,TRBJ2-1,CASSQDLSGTQQFF,TGTGCCAGCAGCCAAGATCTCTCAGGCACCCAGCAGTTCTTC
-,13,TRBV7-8,many,TRBJ2-5,CASSRDYQETQYF,TGTGCCAGCAGTCGGGACTACCAAGAGACCCAGTACTTC